Described below is a single T cell receptor beta chain sequence and its context. The data were obtained in a study of T cell responses to AZD1222 COVID-19 vaccine. Sequencing used immunoSEQ multiplex PCR; TCRdb keeps in-frame clones, though not all of them. The sample carries about 130,000 clones, approximately 94% recorded once. V was pared by 6 bases and J by 10 bases, with 8 bases of the junction left unmatched. Germline CDR1 is MNHEY and CDR2 is SVGAGI. The length of the CDR3 is 14 residues. The TCR sequence derives from an adult in good health. The chain joins TRBV6-5 to TRBJ1-4, with 10 bases identical to TRBD1. Specimen: peripheral blood, collected on day 0 of AZD1222 vaccination. This CDR3 reads CASRPTGGSVKLFF. The CDR3 coding sequence is TGTGCCAGCAGGCCGACAGGGGGCTCTGTAAAACTGTTTTTT.